The T cell receptor (beta chain) under discussion was sequenced for a study of T cell clones after liver transplantation. For the study at large: A pre-transplant mixed lymphocyte reaction with TCRbeta sequencing defined graft-donor-reactive clones followed in post-transplant blood. Graft-donor-reactive sequences were compared with third-party-reactive TCRbeta sequences from pre-transplant mixed lymphocyte reactions. Draws occurred before transplant, before withdrawal, and after complete or failed withdrawal. Overall study findings and caveats: A larger donor-reactive than third-party decline suggested partial antigen-specific deletion.

Comments on this clone: Antigen specificity is unknown.

Clones were sequenced by immunoSEQ multiplex PCR, and TCRdb holds only the in-frame ones, with some missing. The profile shows under 60,000 clones, roughly three quarters of them singletons. Germline CDR1 is SGHTS and CDR2 is YDEGEE. Trimming stripped 0 bases from V and 4 bases from J, with 12 bases between. The CDR3 runs to 15 residues. The sequence came from a human patient who received a liver transplant. Some T cells could come from the graft donor. The chain joins TRBV5-8 to TRBJ2-3, with D tentatively TRBD1 (6 bases). The specimen was CD4+ T cells from blood, collected at the 22-month timepoint. CDR3 region: CASSLGQVGADTQYF. For the CDR3, the DNA is TGTGCCAGCAGCTTGGGACAGGTTGGGGCAGATACGCAGTATTTT.